Sequencing of this T cell receptor (beta chain) was carried out in a study of siplizumab effects on memory and regulatory T cells. In its sample, this clone was seen a few times. Additional DNA sequences in this sample encode the identical CDR3. CDR1 is MGHRA, CDR2 YSYEKL, per germline. Trimming removed 4 bases at V and 0 bases at J, with 13 bases between. The CDR3 is made up of 17 amino acids. Repertoires were generated with immunoSEQ multiplex PCR, while TCRdb's copy carries only in-frame clones and drops some. The table records tens of thousands of clones, about 93% of them present only once. The receptor's source is a human donor in good health. Sequencing was done on a sample of non-Treg CD4+ T cells sorted from blood. The chain combines TRBV4-1 with TRBJ1-6; perhaps TRBD1 as D (6 bases). The CDR3 reads CASSPRQESSYNSPLHF. The CDR3 bases are TGCGCCAGCAGCCCCCGACAGGAGAGCTCCTATAATTCACCCCTCCACTTT.